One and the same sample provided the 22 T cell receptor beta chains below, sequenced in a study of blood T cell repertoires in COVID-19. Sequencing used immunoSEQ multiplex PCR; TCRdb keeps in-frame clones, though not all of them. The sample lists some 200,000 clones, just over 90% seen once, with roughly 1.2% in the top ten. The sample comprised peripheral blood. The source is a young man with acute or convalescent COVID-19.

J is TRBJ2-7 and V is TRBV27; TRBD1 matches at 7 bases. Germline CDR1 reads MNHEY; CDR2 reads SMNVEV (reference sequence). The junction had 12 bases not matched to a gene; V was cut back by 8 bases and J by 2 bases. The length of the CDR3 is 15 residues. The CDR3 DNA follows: TGTGCCAGCCAGCCCCACAGGGGAGTAGCCTACGAGCAGTACTTC. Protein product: CASQPHRGVAYEQYF.

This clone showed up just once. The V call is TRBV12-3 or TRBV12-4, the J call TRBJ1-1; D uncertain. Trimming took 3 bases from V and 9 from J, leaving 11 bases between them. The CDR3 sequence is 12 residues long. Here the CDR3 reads CASSFARAKAFF. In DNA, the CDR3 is TGTGCCAGCAGTTTCGCCCGAGCCAAAGCTTTCTTT.

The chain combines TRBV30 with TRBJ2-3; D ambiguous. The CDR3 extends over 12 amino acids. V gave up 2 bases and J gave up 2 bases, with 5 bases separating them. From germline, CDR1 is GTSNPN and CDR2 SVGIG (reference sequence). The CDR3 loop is CAWSPLTDTQYF. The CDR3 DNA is TGTGCCTGGAGTCCACTCACAGATACGCAGTATTTT.

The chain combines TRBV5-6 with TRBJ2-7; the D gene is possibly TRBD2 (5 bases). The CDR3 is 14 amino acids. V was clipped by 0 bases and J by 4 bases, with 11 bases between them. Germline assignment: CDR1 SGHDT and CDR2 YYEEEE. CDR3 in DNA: TGTGCCAGCAGCTTGGGGGAGATCTCGTACGAGCAGTACTTC. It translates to CASSLGEISYEQYF.

CDR3 in amino acids: CASSSLLAGANEQFF. CDR3 DNA: TGCGCCAGCAGCTCCCTCTTGGCAGGGGCTAATGAGCAGTTCTTC. This rearrangement joins TRBV5-1 to TRBJ2-1; weak D call: TRBD1 (6 bases). The germline CDR1 and CDR2 sequences are SGHRS and YFSETQ. The CDR3 contains 15 residues. V was pared by 3 bases and J by 7 bases, with 17 bases between.

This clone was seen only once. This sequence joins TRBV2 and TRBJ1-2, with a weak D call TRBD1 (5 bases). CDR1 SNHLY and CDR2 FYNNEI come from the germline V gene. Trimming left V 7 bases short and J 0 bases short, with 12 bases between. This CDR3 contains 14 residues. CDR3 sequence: CASTGQGSNYGYTF. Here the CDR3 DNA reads TGTGCCAGCACTGGGCAGGGATCTAACTATGGCTACACCTTC.

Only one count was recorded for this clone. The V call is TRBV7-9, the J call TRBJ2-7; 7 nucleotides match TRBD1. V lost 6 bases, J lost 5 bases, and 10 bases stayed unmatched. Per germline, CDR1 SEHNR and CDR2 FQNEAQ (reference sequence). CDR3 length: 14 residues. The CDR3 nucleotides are TGTGCCAGCAGTCAGGACAGGTCTGTCAACGAGCAGTACTTC. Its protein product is CASSQDRSVNEQYF.

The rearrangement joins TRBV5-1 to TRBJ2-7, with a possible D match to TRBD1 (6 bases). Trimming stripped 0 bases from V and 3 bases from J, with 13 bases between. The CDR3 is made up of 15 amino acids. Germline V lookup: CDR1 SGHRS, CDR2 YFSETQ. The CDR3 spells CASSLAVDSGYEQYF. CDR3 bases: TGCGCCAGCAGCTTGGCCGTGGACAGCGGCTACGAGCAGTACTTC.

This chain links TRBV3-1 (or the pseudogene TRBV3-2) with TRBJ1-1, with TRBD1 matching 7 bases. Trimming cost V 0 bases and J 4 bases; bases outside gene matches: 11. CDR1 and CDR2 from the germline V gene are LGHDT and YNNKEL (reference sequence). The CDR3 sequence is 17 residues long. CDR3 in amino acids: CASSQDEDRWLSTEAFF. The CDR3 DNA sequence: TGTGCCAGCAGCCAAGATGAGGACAGGTGGCTTAGCACTGAAGCTTTCTTT.

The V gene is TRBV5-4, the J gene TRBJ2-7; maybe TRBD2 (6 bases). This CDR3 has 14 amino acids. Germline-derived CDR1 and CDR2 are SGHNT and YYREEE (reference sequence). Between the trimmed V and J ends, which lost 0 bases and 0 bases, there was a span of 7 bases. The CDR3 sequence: CASSLDGSSYEQYF. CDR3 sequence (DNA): TGTGCCAGCAGCTTGGACGGGAGCTCCTACGAGCAGTACTTC.

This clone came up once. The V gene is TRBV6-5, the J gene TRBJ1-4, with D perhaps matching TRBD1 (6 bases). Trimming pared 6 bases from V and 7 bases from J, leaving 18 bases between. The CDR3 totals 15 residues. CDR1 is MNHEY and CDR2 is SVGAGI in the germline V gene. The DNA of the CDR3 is TGTGCCAGCAGCAACGAAGGGGGTTTGGGTGAAAAACTGTTTTTT. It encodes CASSNEGGLGEKLFF.

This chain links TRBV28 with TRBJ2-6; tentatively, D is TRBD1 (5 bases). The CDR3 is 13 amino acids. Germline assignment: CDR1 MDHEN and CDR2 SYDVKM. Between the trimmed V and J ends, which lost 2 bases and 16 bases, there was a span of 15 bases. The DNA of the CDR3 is TGTGCCAGCAGTTTAGGTACCCTCGGACATCTGACTTTC. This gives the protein CASSLGTLGHLTF.

CDR3 sequence (DNA): TGCGCCAGCAGCTTGGACAAAGGGGGCTACGAGCAGTACTTC. It specifies CASSLDKGGYEQYF. The genes are TRBV5-1 and TRBJ2-7, with D possibly TRBD1 on 6 matching bases. There are 14 residues in the CDR3. Trimming left V 0 bases short and J 3 bases short, with 10 bases between. In germline, CDR1 is SGHRS, CDR2 YFSETQ.

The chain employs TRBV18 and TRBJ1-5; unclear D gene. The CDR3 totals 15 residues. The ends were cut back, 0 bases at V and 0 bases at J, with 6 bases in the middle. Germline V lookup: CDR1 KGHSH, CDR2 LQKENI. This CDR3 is CASSPPSGSNQPQHF. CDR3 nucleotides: TGTGCCAGCTCACCACCGAGCGGTAGCAATCAGCCCCAGCATTTT.

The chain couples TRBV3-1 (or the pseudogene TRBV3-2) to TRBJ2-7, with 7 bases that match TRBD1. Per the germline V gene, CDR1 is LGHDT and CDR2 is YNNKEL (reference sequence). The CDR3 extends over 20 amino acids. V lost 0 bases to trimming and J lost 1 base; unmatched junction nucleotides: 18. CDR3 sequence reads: CASSQDNGAGQVIISYEQYF. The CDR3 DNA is TGTGCCAGCAGCCAAGACAATGGGGCTGGACAGGTCATTATTTCCTACGAGCAGTACTTC.

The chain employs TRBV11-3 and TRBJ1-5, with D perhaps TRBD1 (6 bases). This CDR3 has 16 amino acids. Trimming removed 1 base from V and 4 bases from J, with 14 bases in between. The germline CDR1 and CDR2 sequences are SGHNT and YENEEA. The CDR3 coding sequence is TGTGCCAGCAGCTTAGCCCCCGACAGGTTGAATCAGCCCCAGCATTTT. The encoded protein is CASSLAPDRLNQPQHF.

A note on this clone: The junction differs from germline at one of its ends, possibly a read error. The CDR3, as DNA: TGTGCTAGCAGCTTAGTAGCAGGGGCGACGAATGAGCAGTTCTTC. Translated, it gives CASSLVAGATNEQFF. The J gene is TRBJ2-1, the V gene TRBV7-7, with D perhaps TRBD1 (6 bases). The CDR3 has 15 residues. Germline V gene data show CDR1 as SSHAT and CDR2 as FNYEAQ (reference sequence).

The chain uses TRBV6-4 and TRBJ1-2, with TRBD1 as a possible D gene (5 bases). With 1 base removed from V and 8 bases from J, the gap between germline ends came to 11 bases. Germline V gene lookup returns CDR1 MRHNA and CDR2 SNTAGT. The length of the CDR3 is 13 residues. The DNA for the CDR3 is TGTGCCAGCAGTGACTACGCAGGGTGGGGCTACACCTTC. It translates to CASSDYAGWGYTF.

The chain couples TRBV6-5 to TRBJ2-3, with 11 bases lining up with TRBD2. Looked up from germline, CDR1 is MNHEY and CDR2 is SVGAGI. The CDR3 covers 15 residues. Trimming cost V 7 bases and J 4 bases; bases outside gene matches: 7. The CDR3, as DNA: TGTGCCAGCAATAGCGGGGGGGCCACCCCAGATACGCAGTATTTT. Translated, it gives CASNSGGATPDTQYF.

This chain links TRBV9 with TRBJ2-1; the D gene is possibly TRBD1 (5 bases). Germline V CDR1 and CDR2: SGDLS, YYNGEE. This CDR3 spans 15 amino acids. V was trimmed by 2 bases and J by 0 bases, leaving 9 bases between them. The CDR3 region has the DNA TGTGCCAGCAGCGTGACAGCTTACTCCTACAATGAGCAGTTCTTC. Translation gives CASSVTAYSYNEQFF.

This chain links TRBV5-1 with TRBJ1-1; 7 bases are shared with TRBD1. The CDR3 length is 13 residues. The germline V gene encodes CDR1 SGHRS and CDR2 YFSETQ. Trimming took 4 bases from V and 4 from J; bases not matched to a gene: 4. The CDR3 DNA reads TGCGCCAGCAGCCAACAGGGGACCACTGAAGCTTTCTTT. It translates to CASSQQGTTEAFF.

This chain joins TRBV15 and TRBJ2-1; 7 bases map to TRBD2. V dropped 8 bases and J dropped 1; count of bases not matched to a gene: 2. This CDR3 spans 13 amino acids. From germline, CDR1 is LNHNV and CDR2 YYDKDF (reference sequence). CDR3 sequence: CATLAASYNEQFF. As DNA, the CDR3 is TGTGCCACCCTAGCGGCGTCCTACAATGAGCAGTTCTTC.